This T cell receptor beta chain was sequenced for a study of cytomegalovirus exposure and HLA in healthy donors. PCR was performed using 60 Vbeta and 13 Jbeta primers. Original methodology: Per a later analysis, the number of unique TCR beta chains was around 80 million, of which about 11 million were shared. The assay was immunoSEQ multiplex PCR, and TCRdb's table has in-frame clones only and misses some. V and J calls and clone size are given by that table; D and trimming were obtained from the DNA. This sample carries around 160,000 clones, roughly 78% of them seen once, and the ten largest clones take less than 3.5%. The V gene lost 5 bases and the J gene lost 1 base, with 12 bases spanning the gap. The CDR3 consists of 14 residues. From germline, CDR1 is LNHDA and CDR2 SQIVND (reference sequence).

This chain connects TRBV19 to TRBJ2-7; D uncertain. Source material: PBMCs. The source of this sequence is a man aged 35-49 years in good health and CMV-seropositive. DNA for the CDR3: TGTGCCAGTAGTCGTCTGCGGTCGTCCTACGAGCAGTACTTC. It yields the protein CASSRLRSSYEQYF.